These 27 T cell receptor beta chains share one sample of origin, sequenced in a study of OX40 agonist ivuxolimab in advanced cancers. The data were produced by immunoSEQ multiplex PCR, yet TCRdb's version contains in-frame clones alone and is incomplete. The sample shows around 15,000 clones, 80% to 85% of them seen only once. The sample consisted of CD4+ or CD8+ T cells sorted from blood, taken in a trial of the OX40 agonist ivuxolimab. These receptors were collected from an adult with an advanced solid tumor such as melanoma, head and neck, liver or kidney cancer.

This clone was recorded a few times. V and J are TRBV4-3 and TRBJ1-4; a possible D gene is TRBD1 (5 bases). The V and J ends lost 0 bases and 8 bases respectively, with 16 bases between them. This CDR3 region has 16 residues. Germline-derived CDR1 and CDR2 are LGHNA and YSLEER. This CDR3 is CASSQETVGVYEKLFF. The CDR3 bases are TGCGCCAGCAGCCAAGAAACGGTGGGGGTATACGAAAAACTGTTTTTT.

This chain joins TRBV19 and TRBJ1-1; 7 bases map to TRBD1. V was clipped by 6 bases and J by 4 bases; unmatched bases: 5. Germline V gene lookup returns CDR1 LNHDA and CDR2 SQIVND (reference sequence). This CDR3 region has 13 residues. CDR3 in amino acids: CASRGRGGTEAFF. CDR3 DNA sequence: TGTGCCAGTAGAGGCAGGGGGGGCACTGAAGCTTTCTTT. Using reference TRBV19 and TRBJ1-1 for the parts outside the CDR3, the full variable domain is DGGITQSPKYLFRKEGQNVTLSCEQNLNHDAMYWYRQDPGQGLRLIYYSQIVNDFQKGDIAEGYSVSREKKESFPLTVTSAQKNPTAFYLCASRGRGGTEAFFGQGTRLTVV.

The genes are TRBV7-6 and TRBJ1-3, with D possibly matching TRBD1 (6 bases). CDR3 length: 16 amino acids. V was clipped by 1 base and J by 3 bases, with 13 bases between them. Germline V gene lookup returns CDR1 SGHVS and CDR2 FNYEAQ. For the CDR3, the DNA is TGTGCCAGCAGCTTAGGGGGACACATCGGTGGAAACACCATATATTTT. It yields the protein CASSLGGHIGGNTIYF.

This clone was seen a few times. V gene TRBV10-3 combines with J gene TRBJ1-2, with TRBD1 as a possible D gene (6 bases). The CDR3 is made up of 13 amino acids. The germline V gene has CDR1 ENHRY and CDR2 SYGVKD. V lost 5 bases, J lost 7 bases, and 14 bases lay in between. The CDR3, as DNA: TGTGCCATCAGTTACAGGGAATTGTTTGGCTACACCTTC. This encodes CAISYRELFGYTF.

This chain links TRBV27 with TRBJ1-1; weak D call: TRBD1 (5 bases). Looked up from germline, CDR1 is MNHEY and CDR2 is SMNVEV (reference sequence). Deletions cut 1 base from V and 5 bases from J, with 8 bases between. The CDR3 is made up of 13 amino acids. In DNA, the CDR3 is TGTGCCAGCAGTTTATTCCCAGGGACTGAAGCTTTCTTT. It codes for CASSLFPGTEAFF.

This CDR3 is CASSLRGGTGELFF. CDR3 nucleotides: TGTGCCAGCAGCCTCAGGGGGGGGACCGGGGAGCTGTTTTTT. V usage is TRBV6-5 and J usage is TRBJ2-2; D possibly matches TRBD1 or TRBD2 (7 bases each). CDR1 and CDR2 from the germline V gene are MNHEY and SVGAGI. This CDR3 has 14 residues. V lost 6 bases and J lost 5, with 13 bases in between.

V and J are TRBV6-5 and TRBJ1-5; D gene ambiguous. CDR3 length: 14 residues. Germline V lookup: CDR1 MNHEY, CDR2 SVGAGI. Trimming removed 5 bases from V and 0 bases from J, with 8 bases in between. CDR3 residues: CASSERYSNQPQHF. The CDR3 nucleotides are TGTGCCAGCAGTGAAAGATATAGCAATCAGCCCCAGCATTTT.

The rearrangement joins TRBV28 to TRBJ1-3, with 7 bases identical to TRBD1. The germline V gene has CDR1 MDHEN and CDR2 SYDVKM. V gave up 7 bases and J gave up 0 bases; unmatched junction bases: 9. The CDR3 has 16 amino acids. The CDR3 protein is CASTLNRGFSGNTIYF. In DNA form, the CDR3 reads TGTGCCAGCACCCTGAACAGGGGCTTCTCTGGAAACACCATATATTTT.

The gene calls are TRBV2 and TRBJ2-7; 8 bases map to TRBD1. V gave up 7 bases and J gave up 5 bases; unmatched junction bases: 7. Germline CDR1 is SNHLY and CDR2 is FYNNEI. The CDR3 runs to 13 residues. The CDR3: CASNRQGKNEQYF. CDR3 nucleotide sequence: TGTGCCAGCAACAGACAGGGGAAGAACGAGCAGTACTTC. The full variable domain, with the rest looked up from reference TRBV2 and TRBJ2-7, is EPEVTQTPSHQVTQMGQEVILRCVPISNHLYFYWYRQILGQKVEFLVSFYNNEISEKSEIFDDQFSVERPDGSNFTLKIRSTKLEDSAMYFCASNRQGKNEQYFGPGTRLTVT.

This clone turned up a few times. The sample contains more than one DNA sequence encoding this CDR3. The genes are TRBV7-9 and TRBJ1-1; the D is unclear. Looked up from germline, CDR1 is SEHNR and CDR2 is FQNEAQ (reference sequence). With 1 base removed from V and 8 bases from J, the gap between germline ends came to 5 bases. The CDR3 length is 11 residues. CDR3 in DNA: TGTGCCAGCAGCTTAGGCACCGAAGCTTTCTTT. Protein sequence: CASSLGTEAFF.

This clone was observed a few times. The gene calls are TRBV13 and TRBJ2-7; possible D gene TRBD2, 5 bases. The germline V and J ends were trimmed by 3 bases and 5 bases, with 5 bases remaining between them. Germline CDR1 reads PRHDT; CDR2 reads FYEKMQ (reference sequence). The CDR3 loop spans 11 amino acids. In nucleotides, the CDR3 is TGTGCCAGCAGCTTTAGCGACGAGCAGTACTTC. Its protein is CASSFSDEQYF.

The rearrangement joins TRBV15 to TRBJ2-7, with 11 bases fitting TRBD1. After removal of 4 bases from V and 6 bases from J, the junction contained 5 bases not matched to a gene. The CDR3 runs 14 residues. Germline V gene lookup returns CDR1 LNHNV and CDR2 YYDKDF (reference sequence). The CDR3 DNA is TGTGCCACCAGCAAGGGACAGGGGGGGTCCGAGCAGTACTTC. This translates into CATSKGQGGSEQYF. Full variable domain (outside the CDR3, taken from reference TRBV15 and TRBJ2-7): DAMVIQNPRYQVTQFGKPVTLSCSQTLNHNVMYWYQQKSSQAPKLLFHYYDKDFNNEADTPDNFQSRRPNTSFCFLDIRSPGLGDTAMYLCATSKGQGGSEQYFGPGTRLTVT.

V gene TRBV4-2 combines with J gene TRBJ2-7, with 9 bases matching TRBD1. Germline CDR1 LGHNA, CDR2 YNFKEQ. With V trimmed by 2 bases and J by 2 bases, 4 bases remained unmatched. The CDR3 covers 15 residues. This CDR3 is CASSQSRDRAYEQYF. CDR3 DNA sequence: TGTGCCAGCAGCCAATCCCGGGACAGGGCCTACGAGCAGTACTTC.

V gene TRBV28 combines with J gene TRBJ1-3; D remains unclear. Germline assignment: CDR1 MDHEN and CDR2 SYDVKM. The CDR3 runs 15 residues. Trimming took 3 bases from V and 0 from J, leaving 9 bases between them. CDR3 amino acids: CASSLEGFSGNTIYF. CDR3 in DNA: TGTGCCAGCAGTTTGGAGGGCTTCTCTGGAAACACCATATATTTT.

This clone was seen only a few times. The chain joins TRBV7-3 to TRBJ2-6; D gene uncertain. Germline V gene sequence: CDR1 SGHTA, CDR2 FQGTGA. The ends were cut back, 2 bases at V and 4 bases at J, with 9 bases in the middle. The CDR3 length is 15 residues. The CDR3 loop reads CASSLLAAGANVLTF. The CDR3 DNA follows: TGTGCCAGCAGCTTATTGGCAGCGGGGGCCAACGTCCTGACTTTC.

The chain carries TRBV19 and TRBJ1-5; perhaps TRBD1 as D (6 bases). The germline gives CDR1 LNHDA, CDR2 SQIVND (reference sequence). The length of the CDR3 is 16 residues. The V end lost 8 bases, the J end lost 1 base, and 18 bases lay between the germline ends. CDR3 nucleotides: TGTGCCAGTGAGGAGTTATCGGGGACAAGCAATCAGCCCCAGCATTTT. Protein: CASEELSGTSNQPQHF.

This chain links TRBV19 with TRBJ2-1; D unclear. Germline-derived CDR1 and CDR2 are LNHDA and SQIVND (reference sequence). Trimming left V 3 bases short and J 0 bases short, with 12 bases between. The CDR3 is 16 residues long. The CDR3 DNA reads TGTGCCAGTAGTATGGTGGGCGGAAGCTCCTACAATGAGCAGTTCTTC. Encoded protein: CASSMVGGSSYNEQFF.

This chain connects TRBV6-5 to TRBJ2-6, with D perhaps TRBD2 (5 bases). This CDR3 has 15 amino acids. CDR1 and CDR2 (germline): MNHEY, SVGAGI. V was cut by 2 bases and J by 0 bases, with 5 bases left in between. Here the CDR3 reads CASSYEGSGANVLTF. CDR3 DNA sequence: TGTGCCAGCAGTTACGAGGGCTCTGGGGCCAACGTCCTGACTTTC.

This chain connects TRBV9 to TRBJ2-1; D is uncertain. Trimming stripped 3 bases from V and 8 bases from J, with 15 bases between. CDR3 size: 14 residues. Germline CDR1 is SGDLS and CDR2 is YYNGEE. DNA of the CDR3: TGTGCCAGCAGCGCCAGTCGGATTTACGATGAGCAGTTCTTC. Protein sequence: CASSASRIYDEQFF.

The chain uses TRBV14 and TRBJ2-7; D might be TRBD2 (6 bases). This CDR3 has 14 amino acids. In germline, CDR1 is SGHDN, CDR2 FVKESK. V dropped 4 bases and J dropped 6 bases, with 16 bases sitting between them. The chain's CDR3 is CASSLLGLASEQYF. The CDR3 nucleotides are TGTGCCAGCAGCCTCCTCGGGCTAGCGTCCGAGCAGTACTTC.

This clone has only one observation. This chain uses TRBV4-1 with TRBJ2-7, with D possibly matching TRBD2 (5 bases). This CDR3 has 12 residues. Per germline, CDR1 MGHRA and CDR2 YSYEKL. Trimming cost V 1 base and J 4 bases, with 5 bases left between them. The CDR3 protein is CASSQGEYEQYF. CDR3 DNA sequence: TGCGCCAGCAGCCAAGGGGAGTACGAGCAGTACTTC.

In DNA, the CDR3 is TGTGCCAGCCCAGGACAGGGCAATAGCAATGAGCAGTTCTTC. It yields the protein CASPGQGNSNEQFF. This chain connects TRBV2 to TRBJ2-1, with TRBD1 matching over 8 bases. The germline V gene encodes CDR1 SNHLY and CDR2 FYNNEI. The ends lost 8 bases at V and 6 bases at J; junction bases unmatched: 9. The CDR3 covers 14 residues.

This clone appeared a few times. This chain links TRBV7-3 with TRBJ2-1, with unresolved D. The CDR3 runs to 15 residues. Germline CDR1 reads SGHTA; CDR2 reads FQGTGA. With 2 bases removed from V and 0 bases from J, the gap between germline ends came to 8 bases. CDR3 bases: TGTGCCAGCAGCTTAGAAGGCGGCTCCTACAATGAGCAGTTCTTC. Encoded protein: CASSLEGGSYNEQFF.

The chain is built from TRBV30 and TRBJ2-2; no firm D call. The CDR3 has 14 residues. Looked up from germline, CDR1 is GTSNPN and CDR2 is SVGIG (reference sequence). Trimming removed 2 bases from V and 0 bases from J, with 7 bases in between. The CDR3 region has the DNA TGTGCCTGGAGTTTTGGAACGAACACCGGGGAGCTGTTTTTT. Translated: CAWSFGTNTGELFF.

The rearrangement uses TRBV19 and TRBJ1-1; D uncertain. The CDR3 has 13 residues. The ends were cut back, 3 bases at V and 7 bases at J, with 12 bases in the middle. Per the germline V gene, CDR1 is LNHDA and CDR2 is SQIVND (reference sequence). CDR3 loop: CASSIYSTNEAFF. The CDR3 DNA reads as TGTGCCAGTAGTATCTATTCCACCAATGAAGCTTTCTTT.

This rearrangement joins TRBV19 to TRBJ2-3; 7 bases align to TRBD1. The CDR3 sequence is 12 residues long. V was pared by 10 bases and J by 4 bases, with 5 bases of the junction left unmatched. The germline gives CDR1 LNHDA, CDR2 SQIVND (reference sequence). CDR3 nucleotide sequence: TGTGCCACCTCAGGGGGTCCAGATACGCAGTATTTT. This translates into CATSGGPDTQYF. Full variable domain (remainder filled in from reference TRBV19 and TRBJ2-3): DGGITQSPKYLFRKEGQNVTLSCEQNLNHDAMYWYRQDPGQGLRLIYYSQIVNDFQKGDIAEGYSVSREKKESFPLTVTSAQKNPTAFYLCATSGGPDTQYFGPGTRLTVL.

The chain is built from TRBV13 and TRBJ1-1; D perhaps matches TRBD1 (5 bases). Trimming took 5 bases from V and 4 from J, leaving 14 bases between them. The CDR3 has 14 residues. Germline assignment: CDR1 PRHDT and CDR2 FYEKMQ (reference sequence). CDR3 residues: CASSGQGAGTEAFF. DNA of the CDR3: TGTGCCAGCAGCGGTCAGGGTGCCGGCACTGAAGCTTTCTTT.